This TCR beta chain stems from a study of control samples from healthy donors and cancer patients. Produced via immunoSEQ multiplex PCR; TCRdb's table is partial and in-frame only. The profile shows 130,000 or so clones, 70% to 90% of them singletons. Germline CDR1 is SGHDN and CDR2 is FVKESK. Deletions cut 4 bases from V and 0 bases from J, with 7 bases between. The CDR3 has 13 amino acids. J is TRBJ2-7 and V is TRBV14; the D is unclear. The receptor was derived from a man in his fifties in good health. The material sequenced was blood. The CDR3 spells CASSLRISYEQYF. In DNA, the CDR3 is TGTGCCAGCAGCCTTCGGATCTCCTACGAGCAGTACTTC.